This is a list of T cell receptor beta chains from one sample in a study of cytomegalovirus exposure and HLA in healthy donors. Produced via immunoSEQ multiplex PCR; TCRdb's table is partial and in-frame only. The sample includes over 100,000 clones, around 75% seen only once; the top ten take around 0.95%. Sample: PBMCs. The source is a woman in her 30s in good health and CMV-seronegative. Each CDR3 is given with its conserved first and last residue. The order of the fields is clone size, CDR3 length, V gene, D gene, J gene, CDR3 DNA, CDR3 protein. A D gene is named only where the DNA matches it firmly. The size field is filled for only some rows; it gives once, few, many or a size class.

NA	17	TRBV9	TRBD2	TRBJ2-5	TGTGCCAGCAGCGTAGGTCGGGGGGGGCGGAACCAAGAGACCCAGTACTTC	CASSVGRGGRNQETQYF
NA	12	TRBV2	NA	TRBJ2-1	TGTGCCAGCAGCGACGATCTGCGGGAGCAGTTCTTC	CASSDDLREQFF
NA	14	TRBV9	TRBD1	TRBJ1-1	TGTGCCAGCAGTCCACACACAGGGGGCACTGAAGCTTTCTTT	CASSPHTGGTEAFF
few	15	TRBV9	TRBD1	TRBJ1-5	TGTGCCAGCAGCGAGACGGACAGGGACGATCAGCCCCAGCATTTT	CASSETDRDDQPQHF
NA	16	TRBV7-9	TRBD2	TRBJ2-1	TGTGCCAGCAGCTTAGGCGGGAGGAACTCCTACAATGAGCAGTTCTTC	CASSLGGRNSYNEQFF
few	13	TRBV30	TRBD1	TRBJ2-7	TGTGCCTGGAGCCCGACAGGGAGCGGCGAGCAGTACTTC	CAWSPTGSGEQYF
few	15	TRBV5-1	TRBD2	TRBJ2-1	TGCGCCAGCAGCTTGGCGGCTAGCGGGAGGGCTCTGCAGTTCTTC	CASSLAASGRALQFF
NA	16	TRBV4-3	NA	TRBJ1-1	TGCGCCAGCAGCCAAGATTCCAGGGGCATGAACACTGAAGCTTTCTTT	CASSQDSRGMNTEAFF
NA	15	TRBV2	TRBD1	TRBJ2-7	TGTGCCAGCAGTGAATCTGGGACAGGGGGATACGAGCAGTACTTC	CASSESGTGGYEQYF
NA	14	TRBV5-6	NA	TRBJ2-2	TGTGCCAGCAGCTTGGTCAGGGACACCGGGGAGCTGTTTTTT	CASSLVRDTGELFF
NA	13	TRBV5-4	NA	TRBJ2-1	TGTGCCAGCAGCTTGTTTGCTAGCCTTGAGCAGTTCTTC	CASSLFASLEQFF
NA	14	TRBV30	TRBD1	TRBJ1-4	TGTGCCTGGAGTGTATCCTGGACAGGGTGTAAACTGTTTTTT	CAWSVSWTGCKLFF
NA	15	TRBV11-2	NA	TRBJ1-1	TGTGCCAGCAGTCCAGGTCTGGGGCGGAACACTGAAGCTTTCTTT	CASSPGLGRNTEAFF
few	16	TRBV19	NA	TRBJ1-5	TGTGCCAGTAGTACCCCCTCCGGGTATAGCAATCAGCCCCAGCATTTT	CASSTPSGYSNQPQHF
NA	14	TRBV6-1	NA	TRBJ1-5	TGTGCCAGCAGTGAACAGGGTGGCAATCAGCCCCAGCATTTT	CASSEQGGNQPQHF
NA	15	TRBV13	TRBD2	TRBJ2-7	TGTGCCAGCAGCTTCCGACTAGCGGGGGCCTACGAGCAGTACTTC	CASSFRLAGAYEQYF
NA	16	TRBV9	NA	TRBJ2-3	TGTGCCAGCAGCGCCCTTACAGGGCTTAGCACAGATACGCAGTATTTT	CASSALTGLSTDTQYF
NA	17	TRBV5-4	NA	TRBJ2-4	TGTGCCAGCAGCCCAGGGATTGGGGGACTAGCCAAAAACATTCAGTACTTC	CASSPGIGGLAKNIQYF
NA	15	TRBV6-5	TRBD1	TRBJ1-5	TGTGCCAGCAGGGACAGGGCAATGGGCAATCAGCCCCAGCATTTT	CASRDRAMGNQPQHF